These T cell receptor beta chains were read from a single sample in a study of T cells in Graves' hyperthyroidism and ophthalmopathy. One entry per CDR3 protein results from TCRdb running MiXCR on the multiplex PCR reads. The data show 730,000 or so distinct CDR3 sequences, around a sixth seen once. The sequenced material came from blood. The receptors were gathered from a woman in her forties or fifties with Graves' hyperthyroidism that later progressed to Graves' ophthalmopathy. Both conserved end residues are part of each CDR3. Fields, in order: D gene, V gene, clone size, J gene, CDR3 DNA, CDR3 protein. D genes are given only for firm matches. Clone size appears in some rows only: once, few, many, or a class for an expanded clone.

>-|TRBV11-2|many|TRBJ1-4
TGTGCCAGCAGCTTAGCCGAGAGGGGCGAGGAAAAACTGTTTTTT
CASSLAERGEEKLFF
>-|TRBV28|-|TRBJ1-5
TGTGCCAGCAGACCATTTGACGAGGACGTTGGACCCCAGCATTTT
CASRPFDEDVGPQHF
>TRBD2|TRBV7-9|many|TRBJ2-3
TGTGCCAGCAGCAGATGGACTAGCGGGGGGGCTAGGACAGATACGCAGTATTTT
CASSRWTSGGARTDTQYF
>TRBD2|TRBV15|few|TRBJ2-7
TGTGCCACCGGGGGAGCGGGGTCTCTCCACGAGCAGTACTTC
CATGGAGSLHEQYF
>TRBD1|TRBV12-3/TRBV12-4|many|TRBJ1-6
TGTGCCAGCAGCCAGGGACAGATGAGTACATCACCCCTCCACTTT
CASSQGQMSTSPLHF
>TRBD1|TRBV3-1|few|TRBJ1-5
TGTGCCAGCAGCCAAGGCGCGACAGGGGGCAATCAGCCCCAGCATTTT
CASSQGATGGNQPQHF
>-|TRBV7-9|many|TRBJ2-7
TGTGCCAGCAGCTCCGAACCGTTTAAGGAGCAGTACTTC
CASSSEPFKEQYF
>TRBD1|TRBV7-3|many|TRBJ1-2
TGTGCCAGCAGCTTCGGACAGGAGGGTGGCTACACCTTC
CASSFGQEGGYTF
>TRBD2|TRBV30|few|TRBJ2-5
TGTGCCTGGAGTGTATTGCGAGCGGGGGTGGAAGAGACCCAGTACTTC
CAWSVLRAGVEETQYF
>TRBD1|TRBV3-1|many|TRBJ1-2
TGTGCCAGCAGCCCGGAACTGACAGGGATATCCACCTTC
CASSPELTGISTF
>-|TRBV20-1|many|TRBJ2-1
TGCAGTAACAAATTTCCAGGGCGGAGATTTAATGAGCAGTTCTTC
CSNKFPGRRFNEQFF
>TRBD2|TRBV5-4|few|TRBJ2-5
TGTGCCAGCAGCTTCGGACTAGCGGAAACTTCGGAGACCCAGTACTTC
CASSFGLAETSETQYF
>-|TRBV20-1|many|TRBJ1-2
TGCAGTGTAATAGGGCCCTATGGCTACACCTTC
CSVIGPYGYTF
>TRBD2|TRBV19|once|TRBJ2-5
TGTGCCAGTAGTATTTTGCCGGTCGCTAGCGGGGGGGCCGTGGAGACCCAGTACTTC
CASSILPVASGGAVETQYF
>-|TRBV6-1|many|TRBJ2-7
TGTGCCAGCGGGGTTTCCTACGAGCAGTACTTC
CASGVSYEQYF
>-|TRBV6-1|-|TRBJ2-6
TGTGCCAGCAGTGAAGATGGCTGGGGCTTTGGGGCCAACGTCCTGACTTTC
CASSEDGWGFGANVLTF
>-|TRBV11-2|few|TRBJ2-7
TGTGCCAGCAGCTTAACACGTAGTCTCTTCCTACGCCACTCGAACTACGAGCAGTACTTC
CASSLTRSLFLRHSNYEQYF
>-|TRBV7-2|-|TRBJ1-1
TGTGCCAGCAGCTTAGAGTTTTCTGAAGCTTTCTTT
CASSLEFSEAFF
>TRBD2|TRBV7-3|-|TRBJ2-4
TGTGCCAGCAGTCGGGTCGGGGGGGAGGAAAACATTCAGTACTTC
CASSRVGGEENIQYF
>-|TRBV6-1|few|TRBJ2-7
TGTGCCAGCATCGGGCCCCACGAGCAGTACTTC
CASIGPHEQYF
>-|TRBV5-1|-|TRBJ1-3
TGCGCCAGCAGCTTGGTCCAGGCGAGCTCTGGAAACACCATATATTTT
CASSLVQASSGNTIYF
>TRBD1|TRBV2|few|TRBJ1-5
TGTGCCACCTCACGAAAACAGGGGGCTGGCAATCAGCCCCAGCATTTT
CATSRKQGAGNQPQHF
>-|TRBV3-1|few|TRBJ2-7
TGTGCCAGCAGCCAAGCCGGGTCCCTTCACGGGCAGTACTTC
CASSQAGSLHGQYF
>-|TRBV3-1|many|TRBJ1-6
TGTGCCAGCAGCCCCCCAATCACAGGGAGCGATTCACCCCTCCACTTT
CASSPPITGSDSPLHF
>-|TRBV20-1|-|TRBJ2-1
TGCAGTGCTAGAGATCTAGGACTCCTCTACAATGAGCAGTTCTTC
CSARDLGLLYNEQFF
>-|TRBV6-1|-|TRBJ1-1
TGTGCCAGCAACCCTAGGGGTGGGCCAGGCACTGAAGCTTTCTTT
CASNPRGGPGTEAFF
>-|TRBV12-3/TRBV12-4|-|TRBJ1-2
TGTGCCAGCAGCCTCCCAGGTAGAACTTACTATGGCTACACCTTC
CASSLPGRTYYGYTF
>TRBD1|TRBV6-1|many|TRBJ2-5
TGTGCCAGCAGTCGCCCCTCAGGACAGGGTGTAGAGACCCAGTACTTC
CASSRPSGQGVETQYF
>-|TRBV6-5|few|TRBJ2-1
TGTGCCAGCAGTTTAGTGGGATTGGGTAGCTCCTACAATGAGCAGTTCTTC
CASSLVGLGSSYNEQFF
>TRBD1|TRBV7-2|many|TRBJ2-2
TGTGCCAGCAGCCGGACAGGGGTCGCGAACACCGGGGAGCTGTTTTTT
CASSRTGVANTGELFF
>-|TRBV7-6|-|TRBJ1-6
TGTGCCAGCAGCTTTGGGAGGGAGTCACCCCTCCACTTT
CASSFGRESPLHF
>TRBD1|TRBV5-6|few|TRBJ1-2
TGTGCCAGCAGCCCCATGGGACAGGGGCGCGGTATGACTGGCTACACCTTC
CASSPMGQGRGMTGYTF
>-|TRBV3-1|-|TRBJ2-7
TGTGCCAGCAGCCACAGGACCGGAACCTACGAGCAGTACTTC
CASSHRTGTYEQYF
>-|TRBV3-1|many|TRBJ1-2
TGTGCCAGCAGCCCTCGATGGCAGGGCTATGGCTACACCTTC
CASSPRWQGYGYTF
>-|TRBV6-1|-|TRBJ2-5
TGTGCCAGCGGGGTGTACCAAGAGACCCAGTACTTC
CASGVYQETQYF
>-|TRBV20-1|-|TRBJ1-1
TGCAGTGCTAGGGCGGGTCATATCCCGAACACTGAAGCTTTCTTT
CSARAGHIPNTEAFF
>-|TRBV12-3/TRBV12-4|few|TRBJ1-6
TGTGCCAGCAGTTCCCGACAGGCCGACCCCTATAATTCACCCCTCCACTTT
CASSSRQADPYNSPLHF
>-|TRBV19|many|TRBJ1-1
TGTGCCAGCAGTATAGCCCCGAACACTGAAGCTTTCTTT
CASSIAPNTEAFF
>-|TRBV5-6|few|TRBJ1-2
TGTGCCAGCAGCTTCGGGCAGGCGCAAACCTTC
CASSFGQAQTF
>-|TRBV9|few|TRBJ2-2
TGTGCCAGCAGCGAGCCGGGACGGCTGAACACCGGGGAGCTGTTTTTT
CASSEPGRLNTGELFF
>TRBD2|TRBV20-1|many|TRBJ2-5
TGCAGTGCTAGCCCTAGCGGGGGGCAGAAAGAGACCCAGTACTTC
CSASPSGGQKETQYF
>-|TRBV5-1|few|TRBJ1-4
TGCGCCAGCAGCTTGTCCCGGTTTAATGAAAAACTGTTTTTT
CASSLSRFNEKLFF
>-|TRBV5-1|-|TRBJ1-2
TGCGCCAGCAGCTTTAGGCATAACTATGGCTACACCTTC
CASSFRHNYGYTF
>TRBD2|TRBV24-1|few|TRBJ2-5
TGTGCCACCAGTGATAAACGAGCGGGGGGGCCTGAGACCCAGTACTTC
CATSDKRAGGPETQYF
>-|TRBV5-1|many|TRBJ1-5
TGCGCCAGCAGCCTGGAGGGACATCGTGGCAATCAGCCCCAGCATTTT
CASSLEGHRGNQPQHF
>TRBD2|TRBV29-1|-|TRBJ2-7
TGCAGCGTTGATATAAGTGGCGGGGGGCTCGAGCAGTACTTC
CSVDISGGGLEQYF
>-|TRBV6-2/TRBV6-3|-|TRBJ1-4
TGTGCCAGCAGTCTAGGACGGGGGCGGAACGAAAAACTGTTTTTT
CASSLGRGRNEKLFF
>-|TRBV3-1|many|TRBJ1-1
TGTGCCAGCAGCCAATGGGGCGGCGGGGAGAACACTGAAGCTTTCTTT
CASSQWGGGENTEAFF
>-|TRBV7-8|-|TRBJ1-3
TGTGCCAGCAGCCCCCAGTTCGAAATCGGAAACACCATATATTTT
CASSPQFEIGNTIYF